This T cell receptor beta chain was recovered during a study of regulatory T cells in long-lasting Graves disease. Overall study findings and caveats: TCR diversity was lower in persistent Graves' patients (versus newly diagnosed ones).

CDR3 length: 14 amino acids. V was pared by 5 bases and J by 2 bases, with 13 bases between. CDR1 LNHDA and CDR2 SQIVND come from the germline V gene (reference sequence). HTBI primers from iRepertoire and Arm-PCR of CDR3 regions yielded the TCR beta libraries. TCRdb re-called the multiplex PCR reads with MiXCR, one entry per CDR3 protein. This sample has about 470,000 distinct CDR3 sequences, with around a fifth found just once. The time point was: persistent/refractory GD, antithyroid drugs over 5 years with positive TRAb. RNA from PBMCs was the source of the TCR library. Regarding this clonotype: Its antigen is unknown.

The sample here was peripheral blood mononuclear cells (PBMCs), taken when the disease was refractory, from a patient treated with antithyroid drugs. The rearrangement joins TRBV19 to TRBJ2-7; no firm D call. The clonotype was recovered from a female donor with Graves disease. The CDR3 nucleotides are TGTGCCAGTAGTCGGCGGAGTTCGACCTACGAGCAGTACTTC. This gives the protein CASSRRSSTYEQYF.